This T cell receptor beta chain is drawn from a study of blood T cell repertoires in COVID-19. In the study overall: The United States, Italy and Spain supplied acute and convalescent COVID-19 samples. Nucleic acid was either cDNA or gDNA, and it came from T cells, B-cell-depleted T cells, or PBMCs.

In the authors' methods: Amplification of reference gene primers provided the estimated nucleated cell counts. Libraries were prepared by immunoSEQ multiplex PCR; TCRdb keeps only in-frame clonotypes and omits some of them. The V and J calls and clone size were taken over from that table, and D and trimming were inferred from the DNA. In the table there are tens of thousands of clones, just over 85% of which are singletons. Germline V lookup: CDR1 SGHRS, CDR2 YFSETQ. CDR3 size: 14 residues. The V and J ends lost 4 bases and 8 bases, in that order; junction bases with no gene match: 8. This clonotype originated in a woman at least 80 years old with acute or convalescent COVID-19. The source material was peripheral blood. The chain joins TRBV5-1 to TRBJ1-2; 10 bases are a match to TRBD1. CDR3 residues: CASSPGTGVFGYTF. CDR3 DNA: TGCGCCAGCAGCCCCGGGACAGGGGTTTTCGGCTACACCTTC.